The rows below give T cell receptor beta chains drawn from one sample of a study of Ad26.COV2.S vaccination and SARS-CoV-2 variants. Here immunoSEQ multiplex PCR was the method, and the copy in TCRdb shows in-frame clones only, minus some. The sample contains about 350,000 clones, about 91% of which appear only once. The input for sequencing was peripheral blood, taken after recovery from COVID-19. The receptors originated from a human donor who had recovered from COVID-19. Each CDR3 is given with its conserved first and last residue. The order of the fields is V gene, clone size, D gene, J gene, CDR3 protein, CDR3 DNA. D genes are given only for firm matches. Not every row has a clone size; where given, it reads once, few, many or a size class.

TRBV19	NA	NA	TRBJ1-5	CASSIPPWQAVYQPQHF	TGTGCCAGTAGTATACCCCCTTGGCAGGCCGTGTATCAGCCCCAGCATTTT
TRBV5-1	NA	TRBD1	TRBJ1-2	CASSLGDRAGYTF	TGCGCCAGCAGCTTGGGGGACAGGGCGGGCTACACCTTC
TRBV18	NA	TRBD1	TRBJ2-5	CASSPQTGGETQYF	TGTGCCAGCTCACCCCAGACAGGGGGAGAGACCCAGTACTTC
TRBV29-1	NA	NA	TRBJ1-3	CSVSSGNTIYF	TGCAGCGTATCTTCCGGAAACACCATATATTTT
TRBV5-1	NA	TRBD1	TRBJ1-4	CASSLSNRGDEKLFF	TGCGCCAGCAGCTTGTCGAACAGGGGGGATGAAAAACTGTTTTTT
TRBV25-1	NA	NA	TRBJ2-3	CASSEGAGWGTQYF	TGTGCCAGCAGTGAAGGCGCAGGCTGGGGTACGCAGTATTTT
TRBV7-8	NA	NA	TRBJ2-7	CASSPQEGTYEQYF	TGTGCCAGCAGCCCCCAGGAGGGCACCTACGAGCAGTACTTC
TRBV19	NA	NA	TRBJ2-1	CASSSYGGIYNEQFF	TGTGCCAGTAGCTCTTACGGGGGAATCTACAATGAGCAGTTCTTC
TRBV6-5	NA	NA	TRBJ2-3	CASSYSRTNTQYF	TGTGCCAGCAGTTACTCGAGGACGAATACGCAGTATTTT
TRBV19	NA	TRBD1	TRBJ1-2	CASRDRGYGYTF	TGTGCCAGTCGGGACAGGGGGTATGGCTACACCTTC
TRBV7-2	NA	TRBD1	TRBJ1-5	CASSLVGTGGRPQHF	TGTGCCAGCAGCTTAGTTGGGACAGGCGGGAGGCCCCAGCATTTT
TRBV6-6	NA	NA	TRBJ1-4	CASSYSSANEKLFF	TGTGCCAGCAGTTACTCGTCTGCTAATGAAAAACTGTTTTTT
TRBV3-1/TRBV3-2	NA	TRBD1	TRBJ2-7	CASSRSPGTGGGEQYF	TGTGCCAGCAGCCGGTCCCCCGGGACAGGGGGTGGCGAGCAGTACTTC
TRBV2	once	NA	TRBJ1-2	CASTPEGVGYTF	TGTGCCAGCACCCCAGAGGGGGTTGGCTACACCTTC
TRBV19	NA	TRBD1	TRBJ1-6	CASTQGGGSPLHF	TGTGCCAGTACGCAGGGGGGCGGTTCACCCCTCCACTTT
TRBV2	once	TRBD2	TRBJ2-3	CASSDGGASTDTQYF	TGTGCCAGCAGTGACGGGGGGGCTAGCACAGATACGCAGTATTTT
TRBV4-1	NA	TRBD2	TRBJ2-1	CASSQETSGASSYNEQFF	TGCGCCAGCAGCCAAGAGACTAGCGGGGCAAGCTCCTACAATGAGCAGTTCTTC
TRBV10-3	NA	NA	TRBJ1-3	CAIRLPAIEDTIYF	TGTGCCATCAGATTACCAGCTATCGAGGACACCATATATTTT
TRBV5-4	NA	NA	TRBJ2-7	CASSPQALGNEQYF	TGTGCCAGCAGCCCACAGGCTCTGGGTAACGAGCAGTACTTC
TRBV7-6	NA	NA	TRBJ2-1	CASSDRLSSYNEQFF	TGTGCCAGCAGCGACAGGTTAAGCTCCTACAATGAGCAGTTCTTC
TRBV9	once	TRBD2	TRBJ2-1	CASSVETSGVVNNEQFF	TGTGCCAGCAGCGTGGAGACTAGCGGGGTAGTAAATAATGAGCAGTTCTTC
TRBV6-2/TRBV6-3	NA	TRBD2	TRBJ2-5	CASSYRKRGGLDQETQYF	TGTGCCAGCAGTTACCGCAAGCGGGGGGGCCTGGATCAAGAGACCCAGTACTTC
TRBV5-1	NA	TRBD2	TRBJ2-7	CASSRSGGGYSYEQYF	TGCGCCAGCAGCCGGAGCGGCGGGGGATACTCCTACGAGCAGTACTTC
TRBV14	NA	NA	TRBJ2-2	CASNLGNTGELFF	TGTGCCAGCAACTTAGGGAACACCGGGGAGCTGTTTTTT
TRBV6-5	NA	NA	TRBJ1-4	CASSLGRGEKLFF	TGTGCCAGCAGTTTGGGACGCGGTGAAAAACTGTTTTTT
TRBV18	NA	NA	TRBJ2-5	CASSSSQETQYF	TGTGCCAGCTCGTCCTCCCAAGAGACCCAGTACTTC